Reported below is one T cell receptor (beta chain). This table comes from immunoSEQ multiplex PCR, and its TCRdb copy is limited to in-frame clones, with some not included. The sample lists 85,000 to 100,000 clones, approximately 90% occurring once. This sample is drawn from a study of T cell changes during pregnancy in multiple sclerosis. V lost 1 base and J lost 4, with 10 bases in between. The CDR3 has 15 residues. Germline assignment: CDR1 LNHNV and CDR2 YYDKDF (reference sequence). The chain is built from TRBV15 and TRBJ1-4, with D uncertain. The sequence was collected from a female donor with multiple sclerosis, enrolled in a pregnancy study. Sequenced here: peripheral blood, sampled before pregnancy. This CDR3 reads CATSRGHSLNEKLFF. CDR3 nucleotide sequence: TGTGCCACCAGCAGAGGCCACAGCCTTAATGAAAAACTGTTTTTT.